This T cell receptor beta chain was profiled in a study of T cell responses to AZD1222 COVID-19 vaccine. General study points: Spike-wide coverage was observed for vaccine-associated CD4 TCRs, with dominant responses at 160-218 and 743-854.

For this clone: The antigen remains undetermined.

The method was immunoSEQ multiplex PCR; TCRdb's version includes in-frame clones alone and lacks a portion of them. The table lists about 150,000 clones, under 95% of them singletons, with approximately 2.9% in the top ten. The CDR3 runs to 14 residues. Trimming took 2 bases from V and 9 from J; bases not matched to a gene: 5. Per germline, CDR1 SGDLS and CDR2 YYNGEE. The TCR was taken from an adult in good health. This sample comprised peripheral blood, obtained on day 0 of MenACWY control vaccination. This sequence joins TRBV9 and TRBJ2-1; the match to TRBD2 covers 10 bases. The DNA of the CDR3 is TGTGCCAGCAGCGTCGCTAGCGGGGGTCCTGAGCAGTTCTTC. Amino acid sequence: CASSVASGGPEQFF.